This TCR beta chain was captured in a study of T and B cells in COVID-19 patients. About the research overall: At median age around 34 years, recovered patients were younger than active-infection patients at about 63. Critical illness requiring mechanical ventilation or extracorporeal membrane oxygenation affected three fifths of the roughly 20 active-infection patients. General study results and limits: Highly clonal in active COVID-19, TRB repertoires exceeded healthy-donor diversity and richness at recovery. No sequencing was yet done of CD4+, regulatory or CD8+ subsets, or of SARS-CoV-2-responsive or tetramer+ sorted cells.

BIOMED2 TRB-A/B primer pools were used in multiplex TRB PCR. MiXCR, applied by TCRdb to the multiplex PCR reads, yields one record per CDR3 protein. This sample has fewer than 9,500 distinct CDR3 sequences, with around 29% found just once. From blood, about 250-500 ng of genomic DNA served as TRB template. CDR3 length: 15 residues. The germline V gene has CDR1 MRHNA and CDR2 SNTAGT. Trimming shortened V by 0 bases and J by 13 bases, and 21 bases separated the two germline ends. This clonotype was picked up a small number of times. Antigen: not known. This clonotype originated in a human donor who had recovered from COVID-19. This chain uses TRBV6-4 with TRBJ1-1; no definite D call. The sequencing input was blood. Here the CDR3 DNA reads TGTGCCAGCAGTGACTCGATAGAATCAGGCCCGAGTCTTTTCTTT. This encodes CASSDSIESGPSLFF.